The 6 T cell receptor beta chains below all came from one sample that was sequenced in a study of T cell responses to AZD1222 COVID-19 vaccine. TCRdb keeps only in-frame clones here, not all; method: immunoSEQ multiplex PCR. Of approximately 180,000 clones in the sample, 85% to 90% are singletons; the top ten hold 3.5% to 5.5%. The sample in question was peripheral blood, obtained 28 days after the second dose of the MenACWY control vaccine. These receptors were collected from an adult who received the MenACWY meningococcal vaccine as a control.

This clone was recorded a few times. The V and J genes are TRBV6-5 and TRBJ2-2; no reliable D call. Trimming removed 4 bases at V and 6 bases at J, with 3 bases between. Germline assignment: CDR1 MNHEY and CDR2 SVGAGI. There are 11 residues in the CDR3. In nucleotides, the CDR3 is TGTGCCAGCAGTTGGGCCGGGGAGCTGTTTTTT. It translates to CASSWAGELFF.

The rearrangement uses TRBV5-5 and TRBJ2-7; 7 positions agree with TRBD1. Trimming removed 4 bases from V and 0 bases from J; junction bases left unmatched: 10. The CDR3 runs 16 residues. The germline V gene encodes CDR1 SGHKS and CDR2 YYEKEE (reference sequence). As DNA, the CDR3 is TGTGCCAGCAGCAAACACCCGGGACAGCCCTCCTACGAGCAGTACTTC. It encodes CASSKHPGQPSYEQYF.

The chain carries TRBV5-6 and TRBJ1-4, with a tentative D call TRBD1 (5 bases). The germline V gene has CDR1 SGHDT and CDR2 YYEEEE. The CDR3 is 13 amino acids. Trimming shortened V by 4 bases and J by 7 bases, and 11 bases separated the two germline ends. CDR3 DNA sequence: TGTGCCAGCAGCCCGAGGGGCCTTGAAAAACTGTTTTTT. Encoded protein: CASSPRGLEKLFF.

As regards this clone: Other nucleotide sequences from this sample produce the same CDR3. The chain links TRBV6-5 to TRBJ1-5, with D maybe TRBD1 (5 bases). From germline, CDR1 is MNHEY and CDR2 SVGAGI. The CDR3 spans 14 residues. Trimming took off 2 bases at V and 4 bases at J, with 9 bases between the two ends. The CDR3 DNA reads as TGTGCCAGCAGTTACAGGGGTGGGAATCAGCCCCAGCATTTT. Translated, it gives CASSYRGGNQPQHF.

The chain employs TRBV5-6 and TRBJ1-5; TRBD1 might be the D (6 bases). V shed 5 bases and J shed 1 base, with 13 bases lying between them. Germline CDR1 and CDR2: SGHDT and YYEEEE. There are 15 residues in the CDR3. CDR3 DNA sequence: TGTGCCAGCAGGAGGAGGCAGGGGAGCAATCAGCCCCAGCATTTT. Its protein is CASRRRQGSNQPQHF.

CDR3 region: CASSPTEFNQPQHF. In DNA form, the CDR3 reads TGTGCCAGCAGTCCCACAGAGTTCAATCAGCCCCAGCATTTT. The chain is built from TRBV6-2 or TRBV6-3 and TRBJ1-5; unclear D gene. This CDR3 contains 14 residues. Trimming took off 5 bases at V and 3 bases at J, with 11 bases between the two ends. The germline gives CDR1 MNHEY, CDR2 SVGEGT.